This T cell receptor (beta chain) was observed in a study of shared clonotypes between healthy human individuals. Overall study findings and caveats: The low donor count limited represented genetic and exposure-history diversity.

Methods used by the authors: Junction-only immunoSEQ sequences carried no quality scores, so filtering differed. Sequencing was performed with immunoSEQ multiplex PCR; in TCRdb, only in-frame clones are kept and a portion is missing. The V and J calls and clone size were taken over from that table, and D and trimming were inferred from the DNA. The data contain roughly 2.5 million clones, approximately 94% of them singletons. The germline V gene has CDR1 MNHEY and CDR2 SVGAGI. V trimming: 5 bases; J trimming: 2 bases; junction bases outside the gene matches: 9. This CDR3 is 15 amino acids long. Notes on this clone: The antigen is not known.

Free of recent acute infections or vaccinations, the donors were healthy HIV-negative adults. The clonotype originates from a man younger than 30 in good health. Sequencing input: naive CD4+ T cells sorted from blood. Stated subset: CD45RA+ positively selected. V and J are TRBV6-5 and TRBJ2-7, with TRBD2 matching over 7 bases. Here the CDR3 reads CASSSGPSGTYEQYF. CDR3 sequence (DNA): TGTGCCAGCAGTAGCGGTCCTAGCGGAACCTACGAGCAGTACTTC.